Here is one TCR beta chain with its context. Repertoires were generated with immunoSEQ multiplex PCR, while TCRdb's copy carries only in-frame clones and drops some. Of about 300,000 clones listed, around 87% were seen once; the top ten hold over 1%. The sample belongs to a study of blood T cell repertoires in COVID-19. Study context: Acute and convalescent COVID-19 samples came from the United States, Italy and Spain.

V lost 3 bases, J lost 5 bases, and 8 bases lay in between. The germline V gene encodes CDR1 LNHDA and CDR2 SQIVND (reference sequence). CDR3 length: 14 amino acids. The TCR comes from a man aged 65 to 85 with acute or convalescent COVID-19. The chain uses TRBV19 and TRBJ1-6; D is undetermined. Sample: peripheral blood. CDR3 coding DNA: TGTGCCAGTAGTATCTATGTGGATAATTCACCCCTCCACTTT. This translates into CASSIYVDNSPLHF.